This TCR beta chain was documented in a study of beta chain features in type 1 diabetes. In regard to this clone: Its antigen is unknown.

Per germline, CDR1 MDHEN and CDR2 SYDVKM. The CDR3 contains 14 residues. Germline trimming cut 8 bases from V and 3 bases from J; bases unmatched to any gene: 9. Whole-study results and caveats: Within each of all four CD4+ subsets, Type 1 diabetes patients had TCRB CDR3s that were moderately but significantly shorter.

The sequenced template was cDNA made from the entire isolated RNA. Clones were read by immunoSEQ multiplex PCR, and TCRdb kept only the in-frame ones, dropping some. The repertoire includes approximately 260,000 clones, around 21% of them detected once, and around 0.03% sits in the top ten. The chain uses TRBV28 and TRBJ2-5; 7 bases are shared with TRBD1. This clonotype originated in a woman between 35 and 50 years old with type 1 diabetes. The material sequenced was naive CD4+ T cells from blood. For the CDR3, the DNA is TGTGCCAGCGTTTGGGGACAGCAAAAAGAGACCCAGTACTTC. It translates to CASVWGQQKETQYF.